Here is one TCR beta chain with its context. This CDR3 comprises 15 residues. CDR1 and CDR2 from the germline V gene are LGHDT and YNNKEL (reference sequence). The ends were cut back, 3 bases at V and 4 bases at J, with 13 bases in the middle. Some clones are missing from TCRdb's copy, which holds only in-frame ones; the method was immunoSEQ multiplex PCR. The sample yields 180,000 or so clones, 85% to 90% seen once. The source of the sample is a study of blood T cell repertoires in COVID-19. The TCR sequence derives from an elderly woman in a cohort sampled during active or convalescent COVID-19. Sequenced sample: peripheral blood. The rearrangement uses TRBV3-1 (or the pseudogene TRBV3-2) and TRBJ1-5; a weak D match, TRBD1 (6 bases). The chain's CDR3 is CASSQTPGVNQPQHF. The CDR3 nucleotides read TGTGCCAGCAGCCAGACCCCAGGGGTTAATCAGCCCCAGCATTTT.